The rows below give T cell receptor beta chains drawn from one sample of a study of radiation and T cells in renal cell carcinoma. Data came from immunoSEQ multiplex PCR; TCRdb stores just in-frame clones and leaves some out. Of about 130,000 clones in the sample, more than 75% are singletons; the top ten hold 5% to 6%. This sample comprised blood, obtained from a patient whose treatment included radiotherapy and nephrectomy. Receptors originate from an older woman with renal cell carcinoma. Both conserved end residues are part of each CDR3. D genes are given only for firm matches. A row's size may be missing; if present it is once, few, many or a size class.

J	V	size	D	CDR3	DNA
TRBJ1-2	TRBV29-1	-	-	CSVESDSYGYTF	TGCAGCGTTGAATCGGATAGCTATGGCTACACCTTC
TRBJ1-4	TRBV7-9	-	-	CASSIWNDEKLFF	TGTGCCAGCAGCATCTGGAACGATGAAAAACTGTTTTTT
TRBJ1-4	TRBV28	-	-	CASLWGREKGEKLFF	TGTGCCAGCCTCTGGGGAAGGGAGAAAGGGGAAAAACTGTTTTTT
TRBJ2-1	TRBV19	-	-	CASSIVAENEQFF	TGTGCCAGTAGTATAGTAGCGGAAAATGAGCAGTTCTTC
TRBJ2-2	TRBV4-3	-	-	CASSRAGELFF	TGCGCCAGCAGCAGGGCCGGGGAGCTGTTTTTT
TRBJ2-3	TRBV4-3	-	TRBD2	CASSQGSGLSTDTQYF	TGCGCCAGCAGCCAAGGATCGGGACTAAGCACAGATACGCAGTATTTT
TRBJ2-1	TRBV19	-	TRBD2	CASSATSGGLNEQFF	TGTGCCAGTAGCGCAACTAGCGGGGGTCTTAATGAGCAGTTCTTC
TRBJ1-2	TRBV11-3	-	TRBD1	CASSPDRAHYGYTF	TGTGCCAGCAGCCCAGACAGGGCGCACTATGGCTACACCTTC
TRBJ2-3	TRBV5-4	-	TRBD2	CASSLYGGDTQYF	TGTGCCAGCAGCTTGTACGGGGGGGATACGCAGTATTTT
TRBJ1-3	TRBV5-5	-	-	CASSLGQRNTIYF	TGTGCCAGCAGCTTGGGCCAAAGAAACACCATATATTTT
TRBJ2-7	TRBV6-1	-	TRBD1	CASSTQGQDTYEQYF	TGTGCCAGCAGTACCCAGGGACAGGACACCTACGAGCAGTACTTC
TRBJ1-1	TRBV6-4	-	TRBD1	CASSRQGDTEAFF	TGTGCCAGCAGTCGACAGGGGGACACTGAAGCTTTCTTT
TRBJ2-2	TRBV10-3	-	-	CAISESGTTLAGELFF	TGTGCCATCAGTGAGTCAGGGACGACCCTCGCCGGGGAGCTGTTTTTT
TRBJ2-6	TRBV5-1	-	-	CASSSVLAGANVLTF	TGCGCCAGCAGCTCCGTCCTTGCTGGGGCCAACGTCCTGACTTTC
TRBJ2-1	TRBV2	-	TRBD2	CASSDRLAGGNEQFF	TGTGCCAGCAGTGATAGGCTAGCGGGGGGAAATGAGCAGTTCTTC
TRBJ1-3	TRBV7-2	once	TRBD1	CASSLAGQAAGNTIYF	TGTGCCAGCAGCTTAGCGGGACAGGCAGCTGGAAACACCATATATTTT
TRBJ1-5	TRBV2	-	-	CASSEEVLGNQPQHF	TGTGCCAGCAGTGAAGAGGTTCTGGGCAATCAGCCCCAGCATTTT
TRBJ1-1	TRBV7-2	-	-	CASSLDVDTEAFF	TGTGCCAGCAGCTTAGACGTTGACACTGAAGCTTTCTTT
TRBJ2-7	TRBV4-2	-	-	CASSQEEGTASYEQYF	TGTGCCAGCAGCCAAGAGGAGGGGACAGCGTCCTACGAGCAGTACTTC
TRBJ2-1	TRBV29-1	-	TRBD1	CSYRQGNEQFF	TGCAGCTACAGACAGGGAAATGAGCAGTTCTTC
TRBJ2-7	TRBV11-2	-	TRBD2	CASSLKATSGSEQYF	TGTGCCAGCAGCTTAAAGGCGACTAGCGGCTCCGAGCAGTACTTC
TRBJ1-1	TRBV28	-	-	CASRRTGNTEAFF	TGTGCCAGCAGGAGGACGGGGAACACTGAAGCTTTCTTT
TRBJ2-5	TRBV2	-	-	CASRRDEKTQYF	TGTGCCAGCCGCCGGGACGAGAAGACCCAGTACTTC
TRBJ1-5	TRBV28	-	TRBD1	CAIEDRGDQPQHF	TGTGCCATCGAAGACAGGGGAGATCAGCCCCAGCATTTT
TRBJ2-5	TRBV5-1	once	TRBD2	CASSLGGTTQETQYF	TGCGCCAGCAGCTTGGGCGGGACTACCCAAGAGACCCAGTACTTC
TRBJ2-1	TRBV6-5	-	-	CASSYGTPEQFF	TGTGCCAGCAGTTATGGGACCCCGGAGCAGTTCTTC
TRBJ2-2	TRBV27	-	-	CASNSVRGTGELFF	TGTGCCAGCAACTCAGTTCGCGGCACCGGGGAGCTGTTTTTT
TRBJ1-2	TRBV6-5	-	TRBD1	CASKGTGTNYGYTF	TGCGCCAGTAAAGGGACAGGAACTAACTATGGCTACACCTTC
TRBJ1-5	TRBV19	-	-	CASHFSGALYSNQPQHF	TGTGCCAGTCACTTCTCGGGGGCCCTGTATAGCAATCAGCCCCAGCATTTT
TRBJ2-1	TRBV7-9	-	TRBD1	CASSLGQNNEQFF	TGTGCCAGCAGCCTGGGACAGAACAATGAGCAGTTCTTC
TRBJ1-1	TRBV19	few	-	CASRRNTEAFF	TGTGCCAGTAGGCGGAACACTGAAGCTTTCTTT
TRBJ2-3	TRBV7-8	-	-	CASSLDPGATDTQYF	TGTGCCAGCAGCTTAGACCCGGGGGCAACAGATACGCAGTATTTT
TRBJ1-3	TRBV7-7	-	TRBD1	CVPRGHSGNTIYF	TGTGTGCCCAGGGGGCATTCTGGAAACACCATATATTTT
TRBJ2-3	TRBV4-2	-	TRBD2	CASSQVGLAGGKDTQYF	TGTGCCAGCAGCCAAGTAGGACTAGCGGGGGGAAAAGATACGCAGTATTTT
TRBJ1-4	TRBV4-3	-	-	CASSQEGGYQEKLFF	TGCGCCAGCAGCCAAGAGGGGGGCTATCAGGAAAAACTGTTTTTT
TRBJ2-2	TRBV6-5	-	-	CASSPGRAGELFF	TGTGCCAGCAGTCCGGGTAGGGCCGGGGAGCTGTTTTTT
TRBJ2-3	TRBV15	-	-	CATSRERGDTQYF	TGTGCCACCAGCAGAGAGAGAGGAGATACGCAGTATTTT
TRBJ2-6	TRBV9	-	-	CASIFNTQQSRANVLTF	TGTGCCAGCATATTTAATACTCAACAAAGTCGGGCCAACGTCCTGACTTTC
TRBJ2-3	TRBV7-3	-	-	CASSLTGVTDTQYF	TGTGCCAGCAGCTTAACGGGGGTCACAGATACGCAGTATTTT